This entry lists 16 T cell receptor beta chains sequenced from one sample in a study of PD-1 and CTLA-4 blockade in melanoma. Sequenced by immunoSEQ multiplex PCR; TCRdb stores in-frame clones only, minus some. The sample holds tens of thousands of clones; around 90% are singletons and the top ten take approximately 6.4%. Sequencing was performed on CD8+ T cells from peripheral blood, taken from a patient given anti-PD-1 treatment. The receptors here all came from a human donor with melanoma.

The chain uses TRBV7-9 and TRBJ2-3; the match to TRBD2 covers 7 bases. With V trimmed by 6 bases and J by 3 bases, 6 bases remained unmatched. Looked up from germline, CDR1 is SEHNR and CDR2 is FQNEAQ (reference sequence). The CDR3 consists of 14 residues. The CDR3 DNA is TGTGCCAGCAGGTCCGGGAGGACTACAGATACGCAGTATTTT. Its translation: CASRSGRTTDTQYF. Based on the CDR3 plus reference TRBV7-9 and TRBJ2-3, the full variable domain is DTGVSQNPRHKITKRGQNVTFRCDPISEHNRLYWYRQTLGQGPEFLTYFQNEAQLEKSRLLSDRFSAERPKGSFSTLEIQRTEQGDSAMYLCASRSGRTTDTQYFGPGTRLTVL.

The chain recombines TRBV2 with TRBJ2-1, with 7 bases aligning to TRBD1. With V trimmed by 5 bases and J by 8 bases, 0 bases remained unmatched. Germline-derived CDR1 and CDR2 are SNHLY and FYNNEI. The CDR3 runs to 11 residues. CDR3 protein: CASSTGDEQFF. The DNA for the CDR3 is TGTGCCAGCAGTACAGGGGATGAGCAGTTCTTC.

This rearrangement joins TRBV27 to TRBJ1-5; D is unresolved. The CDR3 has 17 amino acids. Germline V lookup: CDR1 MNHEY, CDR2 SMNVEV (reference sequence). The V gene lost 1 base and the J gene lost 3 bases, with 16 bases spanning the gap. The CDR3, as DNA: TGTGCCAGCAGTTTATATCAGCCAAAAGACCACAATCAGCCCCAGCATTTT. Translating it yields CASSLYQPKDHNQPQHF.

The rearrangement joins TRBV4-1 to TRBJ2-7, with 7 bases fitting TRBD2. V shed 0 bases and J 3 bases; nucleotides not matched to a gene: 8. The CDR3 sequence is 16 residues long. CDR1 is MGHRA and CDR2 is YSYEKL in the germline V gene. This CDR3 reads CASSQDAPSGYYEQYF. CDR3 DNA: TGCGCCAGCAGCCAAGATGCTCCTAGCGGATACTACGAGCAGTACTTC.

This chain uses TRBV6-5 with TRBJ1-2; tentatively, D is TRBD1 (5 bases). Trimming removed 4 bases at V and 8 bases at J, with 8 bases between. Germline V lookup: CDR1 MNHEY, CDR2 SVGAGI. This CDR3 has 11 residues. This CDR3 is CASSSGPGYTF. In DNA form, the CDR3 reads TGTGCCAGCAGTTCAGGGCCGGGCTACACCTTC.

The V and J genes are TRBV2 and TRBJ1-1; the D gene is possibly TRBD1 (5 bases). This CDR3 comprises 14 residues. Trimming left V 2 bases short and J 2 bases short, with 9 bases between. Germline-derived CDR1 and CDR2 are SNHLY and FYNNEI. CDR3 sequence: CASSEPGLNTEAFF. Written as DNA, the CDR3 is TGTGCCAGCAGTGAACCAGGGTTAAACACTGAAGCTTTCTTT.

V is TRBV12-3 or TRBV12-4 and J is TRBJ1-1; D uncertain. The CDR3 totals 12 residues. The V end was cut by 6 bases, the J end by 3 bases, with 8 bases between. CDR3 coding DNA: TGTGCCAGCAGCTACGGCCACACTGAAGCTTTCTTT. Protein product: CASSYGHTEAFF.

In its sample, this clone was seen once. V is TRBV7-8 and J is TRBJ2-5; TRBD2 aligns across 11 bases. In germline, CDR1 is SGHVS, CDR2 FQNEAQ. The ends lost 1 base at V and 3 bases at J; junction bases unmatched: 4. The CDR3 is 16 residues long. In DNA form, the CDR3 reads TGTGCCAGCAGCTTAGTCGTACTAGCGGGGGAAGAGACCCAGTACTTC. Translation gives CASSLVVLAGEETQYF.

CDR3 sequence reads: CASSSLDRGHGEQYF. The CDR3 bases are TGTGCCAGCAGCTCCTTGGACAGGGGGCACGGTGAGCAGTACTTC. The rearrangement links TRBV7-2 to TRBJ2-7; TRBD1 agrees at 11 bases. Germline CDR1 and CDR2: SGHTA and FQGNSA. The CDR3 runs 15 residues. Trimming cost V 4 bases and J 7 bases; bases outside gene matches: 9.

This clone was counted once. The chain uses TRBV9 and TRBJ1-4, with unresolved D. Trimming removed 4 bases from V and 3 bases from J, with 13 bases in between. CDR1 SGDLS and CDR2 YYNGEE come from the germline V gene. The CDR3 runs 15 residues. CDR3: CASSPSGRPNEKLFF. The DNA for the CDR3 is TGTGCCAGCAGCCCATCAGGACGCCCTAATGAAAAACTGTTTTTT.

The J gene is TRBJ1-3, the V gene TRBV15; D is possibly TRBD1 (5 bases). The CDR3 is made up of 15 amino acids. CDR1 and CDR2 (germline): LNHNV, YYDKDF (reference sequence). The V end was cut by 11 bases, the J end by 0 bases, with 17 bases between. Written as DNA, the CDR3 is TGTGCCGCTACCCGGGACCGAGACTCTGGAAACACCATATATTTT. Translation: CAATRDRDSGNTIYF.

The V call is TRBV6-6, the J call TRBJ1-5; no definite D call. Trimming removed 5 bases from V and 0 bases from J, with 20 bases in between. The CDR3 length is 18 residues. CDR1 MNHNY and CDR2 SVGAGI come from the germline V gene (reference sequence). For the CDR3, the DNA is TGTGCCAGCAGTCCGATCGGCCCGAGCGAGTATAGCAATCAGCCCCAGCATTTT. Protein: CASSPIGPSEYSNQPQHF.

This clone has just one count. The rearrangement joins TRBV11-2 to TRBJ2-7; D is undetermined. The CDR3 contains 13 residues. V was clipped by 0 bases and J by 1 base, with 4 bases between them. Germline V CDR1 and CDR2: SGHAT, FQNNGV. In nucleotides, the CDR3 is TGTGCCAGCAGCTTAGACAGGTCCTACGAGCAGTACTTC. Its translation is CASSLDRSYEQYF.

The chain carries TRBV28 and TRBJ1-3; maybe TRBD1 (5 bases). CDR1 and CDR2 from the germline V gene are MDHEN and SYDVKM. This CDR3 comprises 15 residues. The germline V and J ends were trimmed by 2 bases and 0 bases, with 8 bases remaining between them. CDR3 amino acids: CASSLRGSSGNTIYF. The CDR3 bases are TGTGCCAGCAGTTTAAGGGGTTCCTCTGGAAACACCATATATTTT.

This sequence joins TRBV4-3 and TRBJ2-1, with a weak D call TRBD2 (6 bases). Germline V gene sequence: CDR1 LGHNA, CDR2 YSLEER. CDR3 size: 15 residues. The germline V and J ends were trimmed by 0 bases and 6 bases, with 12 bases remaining between them. For the CDR3, the DNA is TGCGCCAGCAGCCAAGATCCGACTAGGATCAATGAGCAGTTCTTC. Residues: CASSQDPTRINEQFF.

This rearrangement joins TRBV7-8 to TRBJ1-1; D might be TRBD1 (5 bases). The CDR3 runs 13 residues. The germline CDR1 and CDR2 sequences are SGHVS and FQNEAQ. Between the trimmed V and J ends, which lost 0 bases and 6 bases, there was a span of 8 bases. CDR3 protein: CASSLAGVAEAFF. CDR3 DNA sequence: TGTGCCAGCAGCTTAGCAGGGGTTGCTGAAGCTTTCTTT.